Given below is one T cell receptor (beta chain) in context. Its target is not known. Data came from immunoSEQ multiplex PCR; TCRdb stores just in-frame clones and leaves some out. The sample holds around 4,400 clones, about 35% seen once. The data originate from a study of T cells in localized non-small cell lung cancer. Study-wide points: Adjacent uninvolved lung tissue had the highest T cell clonality, exceeding tumor. Longer overall survival was linked to higher blood T cell density. One tumor region alone was sequenced, and heterogeneity therefore remains possible.

CDR1 is MNHGY and CDR2 is SAAAGT in the germline V gene. Trimming cost V 7 bases and J 8 bases; bases outside gene matches: 11. This CDR3 region has 14 residues. The clonotype originates from a man aged 35 to 69 with stage II squamous cell lung carcinoma. Sample: lung tumor tissue, taken before any cancer treatment. The rearrangement uses TRBV6-8 and TRBJ1-3; 7 bases line up with TRBD1. In DNA form, the CDR3 reads TGTGCCAGCACGAAGGGGAACCAGGGGGACACCATATATTTT. Protein sequence: CASTKGNQGDTIYF.